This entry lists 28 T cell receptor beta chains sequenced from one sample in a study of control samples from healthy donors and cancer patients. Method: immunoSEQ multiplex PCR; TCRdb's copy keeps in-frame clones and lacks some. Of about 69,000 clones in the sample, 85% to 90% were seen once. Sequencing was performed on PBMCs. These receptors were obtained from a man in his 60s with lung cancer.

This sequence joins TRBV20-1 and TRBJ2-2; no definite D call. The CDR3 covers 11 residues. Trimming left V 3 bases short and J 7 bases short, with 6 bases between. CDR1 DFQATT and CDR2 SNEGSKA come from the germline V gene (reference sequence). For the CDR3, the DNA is TGCAGTGCTAGGTTACTCGGGGAGCTGTTTTTT. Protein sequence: CSARLLGELFF.

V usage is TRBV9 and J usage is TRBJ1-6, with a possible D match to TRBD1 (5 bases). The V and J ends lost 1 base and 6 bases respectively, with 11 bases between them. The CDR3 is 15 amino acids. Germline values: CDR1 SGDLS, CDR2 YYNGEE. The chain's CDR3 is CASSVSLQGNSPLHF. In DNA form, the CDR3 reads TGTGCCAGCAGCGTATCCCTCCAGGGTAATTCACCCCTCCACTTT.

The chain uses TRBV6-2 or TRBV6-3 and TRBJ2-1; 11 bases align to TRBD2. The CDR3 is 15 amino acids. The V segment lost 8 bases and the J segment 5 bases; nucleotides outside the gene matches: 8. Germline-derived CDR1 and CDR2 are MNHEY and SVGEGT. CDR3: CASRPASGGNNEQFF. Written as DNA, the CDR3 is TGTGCCAGCCGCCCCGCTAGCGGGGGGAACAATGAGCAGTTCTTC.

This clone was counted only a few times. The CDR3 spells CASSQEFVGAPNEKLFF. CDR3 in DNA: TGTGCCAGCAGCCAAGAATTTGTGGGGGCCCCTAATGAAAAACTGTTTTTT. This chain joins TRBV14 and TRBJ1-4, with D perhaps matching TRBD1 (6 bases). Deletions cut 0 bases from V and 3 bases from J, with 14 bases between. Germline V gene data show CDR1 as SGHDN and CDR2 as FVKESK. The CDR3 runs to 17 residues.

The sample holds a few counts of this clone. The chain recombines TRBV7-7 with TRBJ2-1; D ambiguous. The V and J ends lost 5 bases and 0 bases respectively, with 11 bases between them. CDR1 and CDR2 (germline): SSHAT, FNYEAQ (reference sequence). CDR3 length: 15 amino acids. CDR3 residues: CASSPDASSYNEQFF. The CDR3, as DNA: TGTGCCAGCAGCCCGGACGCAAGCTCCTACAATGAGCAGTTCTTC.

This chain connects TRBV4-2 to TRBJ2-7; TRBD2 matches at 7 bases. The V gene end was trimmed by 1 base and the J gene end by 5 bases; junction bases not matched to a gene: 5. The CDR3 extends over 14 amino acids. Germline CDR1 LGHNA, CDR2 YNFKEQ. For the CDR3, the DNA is TGTGCCAGCAGCCAAGGGGGGACTATACACGAGCAGTACTTC. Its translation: CASSQGGTIHEQYF.

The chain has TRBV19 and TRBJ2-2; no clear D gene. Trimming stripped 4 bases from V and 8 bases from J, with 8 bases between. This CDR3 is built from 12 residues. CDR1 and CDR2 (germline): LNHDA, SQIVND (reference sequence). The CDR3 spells CASSNYRGELFF. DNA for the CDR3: TGTGCCAGTAGTAACTACAGAGGGGAGCTGTTTTTT.

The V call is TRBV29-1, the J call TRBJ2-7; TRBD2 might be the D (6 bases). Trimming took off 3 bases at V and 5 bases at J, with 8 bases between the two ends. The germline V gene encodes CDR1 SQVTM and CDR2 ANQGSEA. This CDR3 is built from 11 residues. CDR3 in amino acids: CSVEGRNEQYV. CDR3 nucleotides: TGCAGCGTTGAGGGGAGGAACGAGCAGTACGTC.

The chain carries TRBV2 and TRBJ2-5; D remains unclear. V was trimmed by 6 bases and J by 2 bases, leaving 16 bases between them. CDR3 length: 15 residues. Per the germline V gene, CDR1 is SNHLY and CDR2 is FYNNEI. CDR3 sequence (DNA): TGTGCCAGCAGGGCTCGACCGGAGAGACAAGAGACCCAGTACTTC. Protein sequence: CASRARPERQETQYF.

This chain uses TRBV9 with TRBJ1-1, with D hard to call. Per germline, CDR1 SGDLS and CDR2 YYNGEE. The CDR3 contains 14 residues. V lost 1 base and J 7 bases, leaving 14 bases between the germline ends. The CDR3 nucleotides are TGTGCCAGCAGCGTAAGTCAGGACCCCGGTGAAGCTTTCTTT. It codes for CASSVSQDPGEAFF.

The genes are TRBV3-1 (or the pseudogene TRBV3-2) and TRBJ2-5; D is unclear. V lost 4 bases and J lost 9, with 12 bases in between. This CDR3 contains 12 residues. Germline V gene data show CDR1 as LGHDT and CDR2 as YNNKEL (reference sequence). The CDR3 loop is CASSLRLGAQYF. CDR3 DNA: TGTGCCAGCAGCCTCCGACTTGGGGCCCAGTACTTC.

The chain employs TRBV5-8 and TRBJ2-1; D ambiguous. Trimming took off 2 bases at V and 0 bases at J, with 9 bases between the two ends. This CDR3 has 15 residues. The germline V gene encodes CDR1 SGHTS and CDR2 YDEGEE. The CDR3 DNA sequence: TGTGCCAGCAGCTTATATAGGAGCTCCTACAATGAGCAGTTCTTC. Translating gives CASSLYRSSYNEQFF.

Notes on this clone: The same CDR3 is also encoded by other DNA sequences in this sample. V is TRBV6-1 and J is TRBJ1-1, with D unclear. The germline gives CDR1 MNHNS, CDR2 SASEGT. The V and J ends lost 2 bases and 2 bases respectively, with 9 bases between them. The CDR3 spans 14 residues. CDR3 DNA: TGTGCCAGCAGTGAATCTTGGGCCAACACTGAAGCTTTCTTT. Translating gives CASSESWANTEAFF.

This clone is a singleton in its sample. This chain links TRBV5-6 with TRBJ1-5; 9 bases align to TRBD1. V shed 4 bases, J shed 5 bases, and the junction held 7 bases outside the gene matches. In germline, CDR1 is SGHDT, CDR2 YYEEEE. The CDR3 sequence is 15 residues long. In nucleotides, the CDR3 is TGTGCCAGCAGCAAAACAGGGGGCGCTTATCAGCCCCAGCATTTT. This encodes CASSKTGGAYQPQHF.

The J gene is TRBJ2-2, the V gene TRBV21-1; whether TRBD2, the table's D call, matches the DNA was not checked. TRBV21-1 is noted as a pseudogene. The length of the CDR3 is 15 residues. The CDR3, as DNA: TGTGCCAGCAGCAAAGCGCGGGGGAACACCGGGGAGCTGTTTTTT. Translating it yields CASSKARGNTGELFF.

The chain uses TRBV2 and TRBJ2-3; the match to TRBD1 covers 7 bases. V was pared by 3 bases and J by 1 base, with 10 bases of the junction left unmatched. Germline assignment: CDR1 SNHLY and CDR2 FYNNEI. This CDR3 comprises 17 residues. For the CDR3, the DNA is TGTGCCAGCAGTGATCCCGAAGACAGGGCTGGCACAGATACGCAGTATTTT. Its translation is CASSDPEDRAGTDTQYF.

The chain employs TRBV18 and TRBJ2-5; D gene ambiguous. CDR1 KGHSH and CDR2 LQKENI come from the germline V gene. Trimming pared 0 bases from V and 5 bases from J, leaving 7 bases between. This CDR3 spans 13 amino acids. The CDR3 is CASSPPAVETQYF. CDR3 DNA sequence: TGTGCCAGCTCACCACCCGCGGTGGAGACCCAGTACTTC.

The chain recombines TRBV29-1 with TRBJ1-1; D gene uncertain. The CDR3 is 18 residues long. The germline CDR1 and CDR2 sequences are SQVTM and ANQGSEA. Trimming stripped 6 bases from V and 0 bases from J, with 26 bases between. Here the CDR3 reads CSVVTPNPNYPMNTEAFF. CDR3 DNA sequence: TGCAGCGTCGTCACCCCGAATCCCAATTACCCCATGAACACTGAAGCTTTCTTT.

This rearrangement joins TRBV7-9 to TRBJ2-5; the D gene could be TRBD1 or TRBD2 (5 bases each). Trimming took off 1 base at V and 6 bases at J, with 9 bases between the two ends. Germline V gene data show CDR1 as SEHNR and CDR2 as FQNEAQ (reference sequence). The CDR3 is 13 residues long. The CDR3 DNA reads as TGTGCCAGCAGCTTAGGGGGGATGCAGACCCAGTACTTC. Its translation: CASSLGGMQTQYF.

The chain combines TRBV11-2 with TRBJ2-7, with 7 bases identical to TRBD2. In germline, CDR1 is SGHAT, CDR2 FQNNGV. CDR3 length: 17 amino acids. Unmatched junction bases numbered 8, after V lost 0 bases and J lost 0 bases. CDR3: CASSLDFGGDFSYEQYF. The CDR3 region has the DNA TGTGCCAGCAGCTTAGACTTTGGGGGGGACTTCTCCTACGAGCAGTACTTC.

CDR3 nucleotides: TGTGCCAGCAGCCCCACAAGTCCGGATTCACCCCTCCACTTT. This codes for CASSPTSPDSPLHF. The chain employs TRBV6-5 and TRBJ1-6; unclear D gene. The V gene's germline CDR1 is MNHEY and CDR2 SVGAGI. The V end was cut by 6 bases, the J end by 8 bases, with 14 bases between. CDR3 size: 14 residues.

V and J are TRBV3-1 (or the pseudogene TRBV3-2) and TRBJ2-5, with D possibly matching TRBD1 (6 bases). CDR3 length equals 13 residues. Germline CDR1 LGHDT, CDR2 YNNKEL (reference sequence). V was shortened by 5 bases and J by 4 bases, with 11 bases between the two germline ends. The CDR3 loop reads CASSARGSETQYF. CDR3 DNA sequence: TGTGCCAGCAGCGCCAGGGGTTCAGAGACCCAGTACTTC.

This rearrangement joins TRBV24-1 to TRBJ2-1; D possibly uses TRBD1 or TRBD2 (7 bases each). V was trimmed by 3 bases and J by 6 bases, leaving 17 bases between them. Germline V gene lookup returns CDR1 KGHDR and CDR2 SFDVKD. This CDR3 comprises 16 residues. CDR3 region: CATSDAGAGGGNEQFF. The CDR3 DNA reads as TGTGCCACCAGTGATGCTGGGGCAGGGGGGGGCAATGAGCAGTTCTTC.

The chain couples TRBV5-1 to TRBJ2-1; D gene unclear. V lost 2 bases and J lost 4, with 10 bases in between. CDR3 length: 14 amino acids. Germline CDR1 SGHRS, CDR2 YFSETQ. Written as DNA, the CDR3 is TGCGCCAGCAGCTTCTCGGACGGGTACAATGAGCAGTTCTTC. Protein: CASSFSDGYNEQFF.

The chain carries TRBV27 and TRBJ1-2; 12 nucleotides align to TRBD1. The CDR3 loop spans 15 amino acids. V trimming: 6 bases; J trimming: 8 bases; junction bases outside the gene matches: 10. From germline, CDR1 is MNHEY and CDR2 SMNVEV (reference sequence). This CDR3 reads CASRQGDRGREGYTF. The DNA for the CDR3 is TGTGCCAGCAGGCAAGGGGACAGGGGGCGAGAGGGCTACACCTTC.

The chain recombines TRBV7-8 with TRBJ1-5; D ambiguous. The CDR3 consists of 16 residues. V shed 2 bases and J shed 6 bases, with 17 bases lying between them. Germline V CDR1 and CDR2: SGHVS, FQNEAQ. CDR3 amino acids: CASSLLAADSSQPQHF. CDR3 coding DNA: TGTGCCAGCAGCTTATTGGCCGCAGATTCGAGTCAGCCCCAGCATTTT.

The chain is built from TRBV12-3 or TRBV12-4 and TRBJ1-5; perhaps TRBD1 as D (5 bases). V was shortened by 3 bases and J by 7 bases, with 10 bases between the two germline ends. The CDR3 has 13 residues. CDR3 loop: CASSFEGSQPQHF. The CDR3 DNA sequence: TGTGCCAGCAGTTTTGAGGGGTCGCAGCCCCAGCATTTT.

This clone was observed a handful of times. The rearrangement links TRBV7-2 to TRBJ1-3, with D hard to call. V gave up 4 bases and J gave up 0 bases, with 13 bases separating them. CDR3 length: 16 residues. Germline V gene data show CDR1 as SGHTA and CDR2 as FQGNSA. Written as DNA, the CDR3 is TGTGCCAGCAGCTCCGCCGTCAGGAGCTCTGGAAACACCATATATTTT. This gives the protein CASSSAVRSSGNTIYF.